The text below deals with one T cell receptor (beta chain). What it recognizes is unknown. The data derive from a study of shared clonotypes between healthy human individuals. Study background: Researchers assigned three CD4 naive, three CD4 memory, two CD8 naive and one CD8 memory plate to each donor. Study findings and constraints: Tissues were not sampled, only blood, and their repertoires likely differ. Rarefaction exposed incomplete sorted-subset sequencing despite large depth.

The data were produced by immunoSEQ multiplex PCR, yet TCRdb's version contains in-frame clones alone and is incomplete. This table holds 110,000 or so clones, around 66% found once. Trimming cost V 4 bases and J 5 bases, with 13 bases left between them. This CDR3 contains 14 residues. CDR1 ENHRY and CDR2 SYGVKD come from the germline V gene. Combining CD45RO+ cells with CCR7-negative CD45RA+ TemRA cells gave CD8 memory. V gene TRBV10-3 combines with J gene TRBJ2-3, with a tentative D call TRBD2 (5 bases). The specimen was memory CD8+ T cells sorted from blood. The subset is: CD45RO+ cells pooled with CCR7-negative TemRA cells. This receptor was obtained from a woman aged 25 to 39 in good health. CDR3 residues: CAISVGGPGDTQYF. DNA for the CDR3: TGTGCCATCAGTGTGGGCGGGCCGGGAGATACGCAGTATTTT.